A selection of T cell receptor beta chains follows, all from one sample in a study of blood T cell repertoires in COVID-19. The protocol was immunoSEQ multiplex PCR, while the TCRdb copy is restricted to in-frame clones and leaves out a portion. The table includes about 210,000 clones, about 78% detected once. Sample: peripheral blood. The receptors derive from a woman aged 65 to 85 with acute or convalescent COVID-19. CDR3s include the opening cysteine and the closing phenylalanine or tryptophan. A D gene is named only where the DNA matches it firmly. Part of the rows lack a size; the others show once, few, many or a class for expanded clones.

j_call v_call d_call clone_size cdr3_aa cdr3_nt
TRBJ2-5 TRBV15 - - CATSRGSSGLGETQYF TGTGCCACCAGCAGAGGGTCGTCGGGACTCGGAGAGACCCAGTACTTC
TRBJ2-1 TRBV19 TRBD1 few CASTPSWTGTHNEQFF TGTGCCAGTACCCCAAGCTGGACAGGGACGCACAATGAGCAGTTCTTC
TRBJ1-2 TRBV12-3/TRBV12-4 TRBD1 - CASSIDRGYGYTF TGTGCCAGCAGCATCGACAGGGGCTATGGCTACACCTTC
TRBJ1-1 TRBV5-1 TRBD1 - CASSSSGGRKAFF TGCGCCAGCAGCTCCTCAGGGGGGAGGAAAGCTTTCTTT
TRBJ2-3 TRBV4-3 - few CASSQIYRGTDTQYF TGCGCCAGCAGCCAGATTTACCGGGGCACAGATACGCAGTATTTT
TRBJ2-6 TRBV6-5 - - CASSKQVSGANVLTF TGTGCCAGCAGTAAGCAGGTCTCTGGGGCCAACGTCCTGACTTTC
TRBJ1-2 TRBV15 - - CATSRPLGGVEGYTF TGTGCCACCAGCAGACCCCTAGGGGGGGTTGAGGGCTACACCTTC
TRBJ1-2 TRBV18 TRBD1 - CASSPGTGGGGYTF TGTGCCAGCTCCCCCGGGACAGGGGGCGGAGGCTACACCTTC
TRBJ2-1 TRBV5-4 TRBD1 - CASSPQTGGQSEQFF TGTGCCAGCAGCCCACAGACAGGGGGGCAGAGTGAGCAGTTCTTC
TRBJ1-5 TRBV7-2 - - CASSPTGTSNQPQHF TGTGCCAGCAGCCCTACAGGGACTAGCAATCAGCCCCAGCATTTT
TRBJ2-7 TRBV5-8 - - CASSLYEVPYEQYF TGTGCCAGCAGCTTGTATGAGGTTCCGTACGAGCAGTACTTC
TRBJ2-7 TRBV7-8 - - CASSLGSAPGYEQYF TGTGCCAGCAGCTTAGGTAGCGCCCCGGGGTACGAGCAGTACTTC
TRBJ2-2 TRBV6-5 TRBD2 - CASSYQSSGATGELFF TGTGCCAGCAGTTACCAATCTAGCGGGGCCACCGGGGAGCTGTTTTTT
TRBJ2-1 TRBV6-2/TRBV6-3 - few CASSSKPSGGSLF TGTGCCAGCAGCTCCAAACCCTCTGGGGGCAGCCTCTTC
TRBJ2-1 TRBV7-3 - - CASSLRRGPYNEQFF TGTGCCAGCAGCTTGAGGCGGGGTCCCTACAATGAGCAGTTCTTC
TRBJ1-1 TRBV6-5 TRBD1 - CASSTDRANTEAFF TGTGCCAGCAGCACGGACAGGGCGAACACTGAAGCTTTCTTT